These 25 T cell receptor beta chains originate from one sample sequenced in a study of T-cell memory formation after mild COVID-19. TCRdb reprocessed the 5' RACE reads with MiXCR, giving one entry per CDR3 protein. The table records about 400,000 distinct CDR3 sequences, around an eighth of them present only once. The specimen was PBMCs or a T cell subset sorted from them (not recorded which). The source is a man between 18 and 29 years old who had mild COVID-19 (a few samples of this study predate the infection). Cell type and time point are not known.

This clonotype was seen only a few times. J is TRBJ1-5 and V is TRBV19, with 9 nucleotides matching TRBD1. From germline, CDR1 is LNHDA and CDR2 SQIVND (reference sequence). J lost 5 bases, V lost 4 bases, and 6 bases had no gene match. CDR3 length: 15 amino acids. CDR3 sequence: CASSTQGAEDQPQHF. The CDR3 DNA sequence: TGTGCCAGTAGTACACAGGGGGCAGAGGATCAGCCCCAGCATTTT.

This chain joins TRBV7-2 and TRBJ2-1; unclear D gene. Deletions cut 1 base from V and 6 bases from J, with 16 bases between. Germline assignment: CDR1 SGHTA and CDR2 FQGNSA. This CDR3 comprises 16 residues. The CDR3 DNA follows: TGTGCCAGCAGCTTAGTGGTCCGGCAGGACCGCAATGAGCAGTTCTTC. It specifies CASSLVVRQDRNEQFF.

This clonotype was counted a few times. V gene TRBV7-9 combines with J gene TRBJ2-5; D uncertain. The germline V gene has CDR1 SEHNR and CDR2 FQNEAQ (reference sequence). The CDR3 consists of 13 residues. The V end was cut by 5 bases, the J end by 6 bases, with 13 bases between. The CDR3 is CASSLLSGKTQYF. The CDR3 coding sequence is TGTGCCAGCAGCCTCCTATCTGGGAAGACCCAGTACTTC.

The rearrangement uses TRBV6-2 or TRBV6-3 and TRBJ2-7, with D perhaps matching TRBD1 (6 bases). This CDR3 spans 14 amino acids. Germline CDR1 and CDR2: MNHEY and SVGEGT. V lost 4 bases, J lost 2 bases, and 12 bases lay in between. Written as DNA, the CDR3 is TGTGCCAGCAGTTCCTTAGGGGGACCCTACGAGCAGTACGTC. Translating it yields CASSSLGGPYEQYV.

The rearrangement links TRBV5-1 to TRBJ2-1, with 7 bases matching TRBD2. CDR1 and CDR2 (germline): SGHRS, YFSETQ. This CDR3 has 17 residues. Germline trimming cut 5 bases from V and 8 bases from J; bases unmatched to any gene: 19. The chain's CDR3 is CASRVGRDLTMVYEQFF. The CDR3 DNA is TGCGCCAGCAGGGTTGGGAGGGACCTAACGATGGTTTATGAGCAGTTCTTC.

This clonotype appeared many times. This chain connects TRBV24-1 to TRBJ2-3; 8 bases are shared with TRBD2. The germline V gene encodes CDR1 KGHDR and CDR2 SFDVKD. V shed 4 bases, J shed 5 bases, and the junction held 7 bases outside the gene matches. CDR3 length: 15 amino acids. Here the CDR3 reads CATSDPGGVGDTQYF. The CDR3 coding sequence is TGTGCCACCAGTGACCCCGGGGGGGTAGGAGATACGCAGTATTTT.

This clonotype was detected a few times. This sequence joins TRBV27 and TRBJ2-1, with TRBD2 as a possible D gene (7 bases). Germline values: CDR1 MNHEY, CDR2 SMNVEV (reference sequence). Deletions cut 7 bases from V and 6 bases from J, with 13 bases between. This CDR3 has 13 residues. The CDR3 here is CASTNGGANEQFF. The CDR3 bases are TGTGCCAGCACCAATGGGGGGGCCAATGAGCAGTTCTTC.

In this sample, this clonotype turned up many times. The V and J genes are TRBV7-8 and TRBJ2-7; TRBD2 agrees at 11 bases. There are 16 residues in the CDR3. V gave up 5 bases and J gave up 3 bases; unmatched junction bases: 9. Per germline, CDR1 SGHVS and CDR2 FQNEAQ. CDR3 region: CASSPSSGGWDYEQYV. The CDR3 DNA reads as TGTGCCAGCAGCCCCTCTAGCGGGGGGTGGGACTACGAGCAGTACGTC.

In this sample, this clonotype turned up a few times. V and J are TRBV4-3 and TRBJ1-4; a possible D gene is TRBD1 (5 bases). V gave up 4 bases and J gave up 0 bases, with 21 bases separating them. There are 19 residues in the CDR3. CDR1 and CDR2 from the germline V gene are LGHNA and YSLEER. The CDR3 region is CASSRPPRSGSATNEKLFF. The CDR3 DNA reads TGCGCCAGCAGCCGCCCCCCGAGGTCAGGGAGTGCAACTAATGAAAAACTGTTTTTT.

The chain couples TRBV19 to TRBJ1-4; D is undetermined. This CDR3 is built from 15 residues. CDR1 and CDR2 from the germline V gene are LNHDA and SQIVND (reference sequence). Trimming stripped 3 bases from V and 10 bases from J, with 18 bases between. CDR3 protein: CASSMDWTGGGKLFF. Here the CDR3 DNA reads TGTGCCAGTAGTATGGATTGGACCGGAGGTGGAAAACTGTTTTTT. The whole variable domain, remainder taken from reference TRBV19 and TRBJ1-4, is DGGITQSPKYLFRKEGQNVTLSCEQNLNHDAMYWYRQDPGQGLRLIYYSQIVNDFQKGDIAEGYSVSREKKESFPLTVTSAQKNPTAFYLCASSMDWTGGGKLFFGSGTQLSVL.

The genes are TRBV9 and TRBJ2-1; TRBD2 is a possible D gene (6 bases). Germline-derived CDR1 and CDR2 are SGDLS and YYNGEE. Trimming shortened V by 3 bases and J by 10 bases, and 11 bases separated the two germline ends. CDR3 length: 12 amino acids. The CDR3 nucleotides read TGTGCCAGCAGCGGACTCCGGGAGGAGCAGTTCTTC. Amino acid sequence: CASSGLREEQFF.

Concerning this clonotype: A much larger clonotype is one base distant, so this may be a read error. The CDR3 coding sequence is TGTGCCAGCAGTTTATGGCAGGGCAGTGGCTACAGCTTC. Its protein is CASSLWQGSGYSF. This rearrangement joins TRBV27 to TRBJ1-2; tentative D call: TRBD1 (5 bases). Germline CDR1 MNHEY, CDR2 SMNVEV (reference sequence). The CDR3 extends over 13 amino acids.

This clonotype has a handful of counts. The chain joins TRBV20-1 to TRBJ2-3; 8 bases are shared with TRBD2. The CDR3 is 16 amino acids. Trimming took 3 bases from V and 2 from J; bases not matched to a gene: 10. Germline values: CDR1 DFQATT, CDR2 SNEGSKA (reference sequence). This CDR3 reads CSASVWAGGITDTQYF. The CDR3 nucleotides are TGCAGTGCTAGTGTATGGGCGGGGGGAATCACAGATACGCAGTATTTT.

The V gene is TRBV13, the J gene TRBJ2-1; TRBD1 aligns across 11 bases. The J segment lost 0 bases and the V segment lost 2 bases, leaving 9 bases of the junction unmatched. This CDR3 region has 19 residues. Germline lookup yields CDR1 PRHDT and CDR2 FYEKMQ (reference sequence). CDR3 residues: CASSLLGTGGLFSYNEQFF. As DNA, the CDR3 is TGTGCCAGCAGCTTACTAGGGACAGGGGGGCTATTCTCCTACAATGAGCAGTTCTTC.

The chain has TRBV10-2 and TRBJ2-7; 11 bases are a match to TRBD2. Germline CDR1 reads WSHSY; CDR2 reads SAAADI. This CDR3 region has 14 residues. The junction had 7 bases not matched to a gene; V was cut back by 8 bases and J by 4 bases. CDR3 protein: CASFSGGAVYEQYF. The CDR3 DNA reads TGCGCCAGCTTTAGCGGGGGGGCGGTGTACGAGCAGTACTTC.

This clonotype was seen a few times. The genes are TRBV12-3 or TRBV12-4 and TRBJ2-6; D gene unclear. V shed 5 bases and J shed 0 bases, with 8 bases lying between them. The length of the CDR3 is 15 residues. The CDR3 nucleotides read TGTGCCAGCAGTCTCCGACCCTCTGGGGCCAACGTCCTGACTTTC. Translating gives CASSLRPSGANVLTF.

This clonotype was observed a handful of times. J is TRBJ1-5 and V is TRBV5-6, with TRBD1 matching 7 bases. The trim removed 3 bases at V and 3 bases at J, leaving 6 bases unmatched. Germline-derived CDR1 and CDR2 are SGHDT and YYEEEE. There are 15 residues in the CDR3. The CDR3 sequence is CASSSGQNLNQPQHF. The CDR3, as DNA: TGTGCCAGCAGCTCGGGACAGAACCTCAATCAGCCCCAGCATTTT.

J is TRBJ2-7 and V is TRBV18; perhaps TRBD2 as D (5 bases). This CDR3 has 16 residues. Deletions cut 1 base from V and 0 bases from J, with 13 bases between. Germline V gene lookup returns CDR1 KGHSH and CDR2 LQKENI. The CDR3 bases are TGTGCCAGCTCACCACAGTACGGAGGATTCTCCTACGAGCAGTACTTC. This sequence encodes CASSPQYGGFSYEQYF.

This clonotype was observed a few times. The chain joins TRBV27 to TRBJ1-3; no clear D. Trimming shortened V by 5 bases and J by 2 bases, and 10 bases separated the two germline ends. Germline V gene data show CDR1 as MNHEY and CDR2 as SMNVEV (reference sequence). The CDR3 covers 14 residues. Here the CDR3 DNA reads TGTGCCAGCAGTCTGACACTCGCTGGAAACACCATATATTTT. It encodes CASSLTLAGNTIYF.

The table lists this clonotype with a few counts. J is TRBJ2-3 and V is TRBV3-1; D remains ambiguous. The CDR3 runs 15 residues. The V and J ends lost 4 bases and 1 base respectively, with 12 bases between them. Germline values: CDR1 LGHDT, CDR2 YNNKEL (reference sequence). The chain's CDR3 is CASSLLPGRTDTQYF. Here the CDR3 DNA reads TGTGCCAGCAGCCTACTTCCCGGACGCACAGATACGCAGTATTTT.

This clonotype has just a few counts. The chain joins TRBV3-1 to TRBJ2-7; D gene uncertain. This CDR3 spans 11 amino acids. V shed 4 bases and J shed 5 bases, with 6 bases lying between them. CDR1 is LGHDT, CDR2 YNNKEL, per germline (reference sequence). The CDR3 DNA reads as TGTGCCAGCAGCCTTACGGACGAGCAGTACTTC. It is translated as CASSLTDEQYF.

The rearrangement uses TRBV7-9 and TRBJ1-5; maybe TRBD1 (5 bases). The CDR3 sequence is 14 residues long. Trimming shortened V by 1 base and J by 3 bases, and 7 bases separated the two germline ends. Germline values: CDR1 SEHNR, CDR2 FQNEAQ (reference sequence). This CDR3 reads CASSLGGNNQPQHF. The CDR3 coding sequence is TGTGCCAGCAGCTTAGGGGGGAACAATCAGCCCCAGCATTTT.

The gene calls are TRBV7-8 and TRBJ2-3, with 8 bases matching TRBD2. The CDR3 extends over 15 amino acids. V shed 6 bases and J 5 bases; nucleotides not matched to a gene: 10. The V gene's germline CDR1 is SGHVS and CDR2 FQNEAQ. CDR3 coding DNA: TGTGCCAGCAGTCGATCCGGGGGGGCCTTAGATACGCAGTATTTT. Protein sequence: CASSRSGGALDTQYF.

The chain links TRBV6-4 to TRBJ2-3, with D uncertain. The length of the CDR3 is 17 residues. The V end lost 2 bases, the J end lost 1 base, and 16 bases lay between the germline ends. The V gene's germline CDR1 is MRHNA and CDR2 SNTAGT. The CDR3 here is CASSDTPLARGTDTQYF. As DNA, the CDR3 is TGTGCCAGCAGTGACACCCCCCTGGCTAGGGGCACAGATACGCAGTATTTT.

This clonotype appeared many times. The rearrangement uses TRBV5-1 and TRBJ1-1; tentative D call: TRBD1 (5 bases). Germline CDR1 SGHRS, CDR2 YFSETQ. The CDR3 is made up of 17 amino acids. The V end lost 4 bases, the J end lost 5 bases, and 24 bases lay between the germline ends. CDR3 amino acids: CASSPGGIGTGRTEAFF. DNA for the CDR3: TGCGCCAGCAGCCCGGGGGGGATCGGGACCGGGAGAACTGAAGCTTTCTTT.